Sequencing of this T cell receptor (beta chain) was carried out in a study of shared clonotypes between healthy human individuals. Measured with immunoSEQ multiplex PCR; TCRdb has only the in-frame clones, and not every one. The data contain about 730,000 clones, around 70% of them singletons. Unmatched junction bases numbered 9, after V lost 2 bases and J lost 5 bases. The CDR3 loop spans 17 amino acids. In germline, CDR1 is SGHVS, CDR2 FQNEAQ. The chain is built from TRBV7-8 and TRBJ1-2, with 12 bases identical to TRBD1. The source material was memory CD4+ T cells sorted from blood. Subset noted: CD45RA-negative fraction. This TCR came from a woman aged 30 to 39 in good health. Written as DNA, the CDR3 is TGTGCCAGCAGCTTACGGGGACAGGGGGCATCTAGGTATGGCTACACCTTC. Translation: CASSLRGQGASRYGYTF.